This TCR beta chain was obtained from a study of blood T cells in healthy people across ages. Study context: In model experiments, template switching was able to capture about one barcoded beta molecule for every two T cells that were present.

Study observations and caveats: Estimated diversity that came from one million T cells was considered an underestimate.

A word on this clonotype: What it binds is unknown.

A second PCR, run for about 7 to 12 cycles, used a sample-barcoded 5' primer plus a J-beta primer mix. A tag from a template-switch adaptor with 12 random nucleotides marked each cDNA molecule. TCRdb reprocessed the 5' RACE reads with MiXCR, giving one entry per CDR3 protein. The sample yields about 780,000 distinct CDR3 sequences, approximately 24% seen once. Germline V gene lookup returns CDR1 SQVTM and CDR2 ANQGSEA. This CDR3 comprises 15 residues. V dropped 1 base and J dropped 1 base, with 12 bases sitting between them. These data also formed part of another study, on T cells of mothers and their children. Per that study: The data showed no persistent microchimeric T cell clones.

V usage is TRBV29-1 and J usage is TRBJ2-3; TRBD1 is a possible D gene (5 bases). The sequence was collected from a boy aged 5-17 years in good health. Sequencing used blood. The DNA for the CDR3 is TGCAGCGTTGAAGGGACACTAACCCGCACAGATACGCAGTATTTT. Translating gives CSVEGTLTRTDTQYF.